Following are 3 T cell receptor beta chains from one sample sequenced in a study of brain T cells in children with intractable seizures. TCRdb's table, derived via immunoSEQ multiplex PCR, lists solely in-frame clones and lacks some. The sample includes around 70,000 clones, about 92% seen only once; the top ten take approximately 1.4%. The source material was peripheral blood, sampled at surgery. All receptors derive from a boy in the first two years of life with tuberous sclerosis and intractable seizures.

The V and J genes are TRBV4-1 and TRBJ2-5; TRBD2 agrees at 15 bases. CDR3 length: 17 amino acids. Germline CDR1 and CDR2: MGHRA and YSYEKL. V lost 4 bases, J lost 4 bases, and 7 bases stayed unmatched. The CDR3 DNA reads TGCGCCAGCAGCCCCCGGACTAGCGGGAGGGCAGGAGAGACCCAGTACTTC. Protein product: CASSPRTSGRAGETQYF.

This sequence joins TRBV6-5 and TRBJ1-6; maybe TRBD1 (5 bases). CDR3 length equals 13 residues. The V and J ends lost 2 bases and 9 bases respectively, with 8 bases between them. Germline lookup yields CDR1 MNHEY and CDR2 SVGAGI. The CDR3, as DNA: TGTGCCAGCAGTTACAGGGGAGGTTCACCCCTCCACTTT. Encoded protein: CASSYRGGSPLHF.

This clone was found once. The rearrangement joins TRBV7-2 to TRBJ2-3; TRBD2 matches at 14 bases. V shed 5 bases, J shed 1 base, and the junction held 11 bases outside the gene matches. The length of the CDR3 is 19 residues. CDR1 is SGHTA, CDR2 FQGNSA, per germline. CDR3 residues: CASSAGTSGSGWGTDTQYF. CDR3 coding DNA: TGTGCCAGCAGCGCCGGGACTAGCGGGAGTGGTTGGGGCACAGATACGCAGTATTTT.